The 19 T cell receptor beta chains reported below all come from one sample, sequenced in a study of T cell responses to AZD1222 COVID-19 vaccine. Generated by immunoSEQ multiplex PCR, the TCRdb table keeps only in-frame clones and is missing some. The table includes 65,000 to 90,000 clones, 75% to 90% detected once. The sample was peripheral blood, taken 28 days after the second AZD1222 dose. The receptors stem from an adult who received the AZD1222 COVID-19 vaccine.

The chain recombines TRBV6-5 with TRBJ1-6, with D possibly matching TRBD1 (5 bases). Germline V lookup: CDR1 MNHEY, CDR2 SVGAGI. The CDR3 consists of 15 residues. V was clipped by 5 bases and J by 9 bases, with 17 bases between them. Here the CDR3 DNA reads TGTGCCAGCAGTCCCAGTCGGGGGATATTTTCACCCCTCCACTTT. This translates into CASSPSRGIFSPLHF.

This rearrangement joins TRBV27 to TRBJ1-6; D gene unclear. V shed 10 bases and J shed 7 bases, with 23 bases lying between them. Germline V gene lookup returns CDR1 MNHEY and CDR2 SMNVEV (reference sequence). The CDR3 is made up of 16 amino acids. CDR3: CATNTPRTGKNSPLHF. DNA for the CDR3: TGTGCCACTAACACCCCCCGGACGGGAAAAAATTCACCCCTCCACTTT.

This rearrangement joins TRBV3-1 (or the pseudogene TRBV3-2) to TRBJ2-2, with D possibly TRBD2 on 6 matching bases. The CDR3 length is 15 residues. Trimming stripped 0 bases from V and 4 bases from J, with 9 bases between. From germline, CDR1 is LGHDT and CDR2 YNNKEL (reference sequence). The CDR3 DNA follows: TGTGCCAGCAGCCAAGACCTAGCGAGCACCGGGGAGCTGTTTTTT. It codes for CASSQDLASTGELFF.

The rearrangement uses TRBV6-5 and TRBJ1-3; D perhaps matches TRBD1 (5 bases). Deletions cut 11 bases from V and 0 bases from J, with 11 bases between. Germline CDR1 is MNHEY and CDR2 is SVGAGI. This CDR3 is 13 amino acids long. The CDR3 DNA is TGTGCCGTGGGGGTCCTCTCTGGAAACACCATATATTTT. Translating gives CAVGVLSGNTIYF.

The chain couples TRBV30 to TRBJ2-1; 9 bases are shared with TRBD2. Germline V CDR1 and CDR2: GTSNPN, SVGIG (reference sequence). V shed 8 bases and J 7 bases; nucleotides not matched to a gene: 15. CDR3 size: 15 residues. CDR3 region: CALDRGLAWFNEQFF. DNA for the CDR3: TGTGCCCTGGACCGGGGACTAGCATGGTTTAATGAGCAGTTCTTC.

This chain connects TRBV11-3 to TRBJ2-2, with 8 nucleotides matching TRBD2. Trimming removed 8 bases from V and 6 bases from J; junction bases left unmatched: 8. This CDR3 comprises 14 residues. CDR1 is SGHNT and CDR2 is YENEEA in the germline V gene. The DNA of the CDR3 is TGTGCCAGCGGTTCCGGGGGGGGATCCGGGGAGCTGTTTTTT. It codes for CASGSGGGSGELFF.

The sample holds one count of this clone. The chain couples TRBV7-2 to TRBJ1-4, with D unresolved. This CDR3 comprises 16 residues. CDR1 is SGHTA, CDR2 FQGNSA, per germline. With 1 base removed from V and 3 bases from J, the gap between germline ends came to 12 bases. CDR3 amino acids: CASSLEASRANEKLFF. CDR3 bases: TGTGCCAGCAGCTTAGAGGCGAGCCGCGCTAATGAAAAACTGTTTTTT.

This clone was found once. This chain links TRBV7-8 with TRBJ2-7; 10 nucleotides line up with TRBD1. The junction had 9 bases not matched to a gene; V was cut back by 5 bases and J by 2 bases. CDR1 and CDR2 from the germline V gene are SGHVS and FQNEAQ. The CDR3 runs 16 residues. The CDR3 region has the DNA TGTGCCAGCAGCCCCCGGGGGGGACAGGGGACCTACGAGCAGTACTTC. It is translated as CASSPRGGQGTYEQYF.

The V gene is TRBV5-1, the J gene TRBJ1-1; D not certain. The V and J ends lost 7 bases and 0 bases respectively, with 13 bases between them. This CDR3 has 14 residues. Germline CDR1 reads SGHRS; CDR2 reads YFSETQ. CDR3 sequence reads: CASQRAGLNTEAFF. The CDR3, as DNA: TGCGCCAGCCAGAGGGCAGGCTTGAACACTGAAGCTTTCTTT.

The chain employs TRBV12-3 or TRBV12-4 and TRBJ1-5; perhaps TRBD1 as D (5 bases). V was trimmed by 6 bases and J by 12 bases, leaving 15 bases between them. The CDR3 length is 12 residues. CDR3 bases: TGTGCCAGCAGGGGGGGAGGAGCTCGCCAGCATTTT. Amino acids: CASRGGGARQHF.

This clone occurred once. The chain combines TRBV7-8 with TRBJ2-2; D is possibly TRBD2 (5 bases). Germline-derived CDR1 and CDR2 are SGHVS and FQNEAQ. V lost 5 bases and J 7 bases, leaving 20 bases between the germline ends. CDR3 length: 16 residues. The CDR3 sequence: CASSLRALESGGELFF. CDR3 sequence (DNA): TGTGCCAGCAGCCTTAGGGCACTAGAGTCTGGCGGGGAGCTGTTTTTT.

The CDR3 DNA reads TGTGCCAGTAGTACGAATCAGGGAAAGGGCACCGGGGAGCTGTTTTTT. It is translated as CASSTNQGKGTGELFF. The chain carries TRBV19 and TRBJ2-2; D is possibly TRBD1 (5 bases). CDR1 is LNHDA, CDR2 SQIVND, per germline (reference sequence). The CDR3 is made up of 16 amino acids. The ends were cut back, 4 bases at V and 4 bases at J, with 16 bases in the middle. Using reference TRBV19 and TRBJ2-2 for the parts outside the CDR3, the full variable domain is DGGITQSPKYLFRKEGQNVTLSCEQNLNHDAMYWYRQDPGQGLRLIYYSQIVNDFQKGDIAEGYSVSREKKESFPLTVTSAQKNPTAFYLCASSTNQGKGTGELFFGEGSRLTVL.

CDR3 amino acids: CSARVADTQYF. In DNA, the CDR3 is TGCAGTGCTAGAGTAGCAGATACGCAGTATTTT. This chain connects TRBV20-1 to TRBJ2-3; D ambiguous. The CDR3 loop spans 11 amino acids. Trimming removed 1 base from V and 4 bases from J, with 3 bases in between. Germline CDR1 reads DFQATT; CDR2 reads SNEGSKA (reference sequence).

The chain uses TRBV6-1 and TRBJ2-1, with D maybe TRBD2 (5 bases). This CDR3 has 16 residues. Germline CDR1 and CDR2: MNHNS and SASEGT. V lost 2 bases to trimming and J lost 8 bases, with 19 bases between them. CDR3 DNA: TGTGCCAGCAGTGAAAGGAGGCTAGCCCTAGATGATGAGCAGTTCTTC. Its protein product is CASSERRLALDDEQFF.

V usage is TRBV11-1 and J usage is TRBJ2-2; no clear D gene. From germline, CDR1 is SGHAT and CDR2 FQDESV (reference sequence). This CDR3 region has 13 residues. The V and J ends lost 2 bases and 4 bases respectively, with 5 bases between them. The CDR3 region has the DNA TGTGCCAGCAGCTTATTTTTCACCGGGGAGCTGTTTTTT. Protein: CASSLFFTGELFF.

The chain has TRBV9 and TRBJ1-1, with D maybe TRBD1 (5 bases). This CDR3 region has 13 residues. V lost 3 bases and J lost 5, with 11 bases in between. The germline gives CDR1 SGDLS, CDR2 YYNGEE. For the CDR3, the DNA is TGTGCCAGCAGCGGGGGGATGGGGACTGAAGCTTTCTTT. Amino acids: CASSGGMGTEAFF.

The rearrangement joins TRBV5-1 to TRBJ2-3; 8 bases fit TRBD2. Germline CDR1 is SGHRS and CDR2 is YFSETQ. The CDR3 sequence is 17 residues long. V dropped 0 bases and J dropped 4; count of bases not matched to a gene: 10. In DNA form, the CDR3 reads TGCGCCAGCAGCTTGGAAGTCGCGGGAGGTGCTGCAGATACGCAGTATTTT. Protein sequence: CASSLEVAGGAADTQYF. The full variable domain, its missing parts supplied by reference TRBV5-1 and TRBJ2-3, is KAGVTQTPRYLIKTRGQQVTLSCSPISGHRSVSWYQQTPGQGLQFLFEYFSETQRNKGNFPGRFSGRQFSNSRSEMNVSTLELGDSALYLCASSLEVAGGAADTQYFGPGTRLTVL.

The rearrangement links TRBV12-3 or TRBV12-4 to TRBJ2-7, with D hard to call. V shed 0 bases and J shed 6 bases, with 6 bases lying between them. The CDR3 extends over 12 amino acids. The CDR3 DNA reads as TGTGCCAGCAGTTTAGCGCCATCCGAGCAGTACTTC. Protein product: CASSLAPSEQYF.

The chain links TRBV5-1 to TRBJ1-5, with TRBD1 as a possible D gene (5 bases). With 0 bases removed from V and 1 base from J, the gap between germline ends came to 5 bases. The CDR3 runs 14 residues. The germline V gene has CDR1 SGHRS and CDR2 YFSETQ. In DNA form, the CDR3 reads TGCGCCAGCAGCTTGGGGGGGAGCAATCAGCCCCAGCATTTT. The encoded protein is CASSLGGSNQPQHF.